The T cell receptor beta chain described here comes from a study of T cells after posttransplantation cyclophosphamide. Regarding the study as a whole: Recipient CMV seropositivity and CMV reactivation strongly tracked TRB clonality.

Busulfan-fludarabine conditioning, marrow transplant, and cyclophosphamide on days +3 and +4 were administered. Germline loops: CDR1 SGHDN, CDR2 FVKESK. This CDR3 has 17 amino acids. Trimming took off 1 base at V and 5 bases at J, with 15 bases between the two ends. The table came from immunoSEQ multiplex PCR; TCRdb's copy has only in-frame clones and leaves some out. This sample carries about 10,000 clones, around 84% of them seen once, and the ten largest clones take approximately 15%. For this clone: Its target is unknown.

The material was PBMCs, obtained approximately 2,000 days after a stem cell transplant with posttransplant cyclophosphamide. V gene TRBV14 combines with J gene TRBJ1-6, with D perhaps matching TRBD1 (6 bases). The sequence was obtained from a female patient aged 35 to 55 who received an allogeneic stem cell transplant from a related donor, was CMV-positive, and had no GVHD. Some T cells may trace back to the graft donor. CDR3 amino acids: CASSQVGGQGNNSPLHF. Here the CDR3 DNA reads TGTGCCAGCAGCCAAGTAGGGGGTCAGGGGAATAATTCACCCCTCCACTTT.